This TCR beta chain was found in a study of shared clonotypes between healthy human individuals. Study-wide findings and caveats: Sequencing depth was a factor that was expected to affect clonotype sharing among donors.

Sequenced by immunoSEQ multiplex PCR; TCRdb stores in-frame clones only, minus some. The data contain over 400,000 clones, about 84% of them singletons. The CDR3 consists of 14 residues. Germline CDR1 GTSNPN, CDR2 SVGIG (reference sequence). As to this clone: Its target is not known. A far larger clone differs by one base, so this is likely a read error.

Adult donors, all healthy and HIV-negative, had no recent acute infections or vaccinations. Genomic DNA of unsorted samples came from tens of millions of PBMCs. The clonotype was recovered from a woman aged 40 to 50 in good health. Some clones in this sample may be carry-over from other donors' samples. The source material was PBMCs. The chain links TRBV30 to TRBJ1-4; TRBD1 agrees at 9 bases. Written as DNA, the CDR3 is TGTGCCCGGGAGGACCGGACAGGGGATGAAAAACCGTTTTTT. It codes for CAREDRTGDEKPFF.